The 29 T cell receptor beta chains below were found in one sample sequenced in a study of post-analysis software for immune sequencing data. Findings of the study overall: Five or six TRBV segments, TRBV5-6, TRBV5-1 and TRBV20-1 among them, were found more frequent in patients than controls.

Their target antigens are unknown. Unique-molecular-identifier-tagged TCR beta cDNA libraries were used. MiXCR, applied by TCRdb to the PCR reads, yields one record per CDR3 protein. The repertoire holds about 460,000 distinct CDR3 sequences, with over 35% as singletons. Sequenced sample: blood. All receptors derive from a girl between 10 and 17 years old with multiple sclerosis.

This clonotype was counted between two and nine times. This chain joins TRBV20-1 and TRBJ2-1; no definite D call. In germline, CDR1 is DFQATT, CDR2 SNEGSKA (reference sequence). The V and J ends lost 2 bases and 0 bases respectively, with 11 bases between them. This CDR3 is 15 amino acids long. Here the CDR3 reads CSARHSGSSYNEQFF. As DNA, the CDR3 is TGCAGTGCTAGACACTCGGGTAGCTCCTACAATGAGCAGTTCTTC.

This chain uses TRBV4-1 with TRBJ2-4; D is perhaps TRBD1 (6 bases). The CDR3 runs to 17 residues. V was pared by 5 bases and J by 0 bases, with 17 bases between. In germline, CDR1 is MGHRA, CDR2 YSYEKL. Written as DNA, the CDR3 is TGCGCCAGCAGCGAACCCCGGGACATACTAGCCAAAAACATTCAGTACTTC. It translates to CASSEPRDILAKNIQYF.

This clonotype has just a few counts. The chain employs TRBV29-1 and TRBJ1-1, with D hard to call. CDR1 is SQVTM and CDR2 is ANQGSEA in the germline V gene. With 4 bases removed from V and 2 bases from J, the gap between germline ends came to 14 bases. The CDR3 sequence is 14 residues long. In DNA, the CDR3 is TGCAGCGTTGCGGGCAGAGTAGGAAACACTGAAGCTTTCTTT. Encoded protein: CSVAGRVGNTEAFF.

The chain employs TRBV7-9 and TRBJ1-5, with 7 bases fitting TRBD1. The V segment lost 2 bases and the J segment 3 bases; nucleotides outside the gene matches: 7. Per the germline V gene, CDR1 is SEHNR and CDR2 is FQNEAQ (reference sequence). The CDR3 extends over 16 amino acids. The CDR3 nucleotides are TGTGCCAGCAGCTTATCAGGGGGGAGTAACAATCAGCCCCAGCATTTT. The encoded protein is CASSLSGGSNNQPQHF.

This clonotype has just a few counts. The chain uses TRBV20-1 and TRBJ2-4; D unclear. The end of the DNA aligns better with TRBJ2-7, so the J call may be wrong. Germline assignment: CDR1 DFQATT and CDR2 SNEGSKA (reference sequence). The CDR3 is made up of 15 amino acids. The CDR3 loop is CSARDVTALPSEQYF. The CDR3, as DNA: TGCAGTGCTAGAGATGTAACAGCCCTTCCGTCCGAGCAGTACTTC.

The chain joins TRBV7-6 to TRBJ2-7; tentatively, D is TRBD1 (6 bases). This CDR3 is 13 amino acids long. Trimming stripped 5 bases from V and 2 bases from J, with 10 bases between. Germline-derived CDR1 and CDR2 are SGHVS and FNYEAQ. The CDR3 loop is CASSAGETYEQYF. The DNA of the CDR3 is TGTGCCAGCAGCGCAGGGGAAACCTACGAGCAGTACTTC. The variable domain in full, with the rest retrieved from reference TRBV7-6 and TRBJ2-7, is GAGVSQSPRYKVTKRGQDVALRCDPISGHVSLYWYRQALGQGPEFLTYFNYEAQQDKSGLPNDRFSAERPEGSISTLTIQRTEQRDSAMYRCASSAGETYEQYFGPGTRLTVT.

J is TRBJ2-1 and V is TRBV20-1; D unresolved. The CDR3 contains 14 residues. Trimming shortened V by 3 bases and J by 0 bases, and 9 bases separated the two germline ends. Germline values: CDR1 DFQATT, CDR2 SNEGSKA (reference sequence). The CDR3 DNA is TGCAGTGCTAGCGCTCTCAGCTCCTACAATGAGCAGTTCTTC. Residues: CSASALSSYNEQFF.

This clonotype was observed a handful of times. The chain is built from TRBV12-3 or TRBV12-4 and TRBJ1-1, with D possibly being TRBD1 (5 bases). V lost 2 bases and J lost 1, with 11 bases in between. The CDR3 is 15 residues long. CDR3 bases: TGTGCCAGCAGTTTAACCCCGACAGCGAACACTGAAGCTTTCTTT. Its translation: CASSLTPTANTEAFF.

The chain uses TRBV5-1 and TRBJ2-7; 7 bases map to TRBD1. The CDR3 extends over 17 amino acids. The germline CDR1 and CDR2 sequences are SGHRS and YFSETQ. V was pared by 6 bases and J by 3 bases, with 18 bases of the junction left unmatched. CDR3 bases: TGCGCCAGCACCTTTAACGCTGGTCAGGGGGTAGTCTACGAGCAGTACTTC. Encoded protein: CASTFNAGQGVVYEQYF.

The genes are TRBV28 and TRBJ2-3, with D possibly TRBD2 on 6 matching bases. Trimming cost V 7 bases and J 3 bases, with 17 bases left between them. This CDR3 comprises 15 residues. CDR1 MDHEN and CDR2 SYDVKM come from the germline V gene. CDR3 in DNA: TGTGCCAGCAACCCTCCCCGGGGGAGGACAGATACGCAGTATTTT. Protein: CASNPPRGRTDTQYF. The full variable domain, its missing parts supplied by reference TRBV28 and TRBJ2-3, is DVKVTQSSRYLVKRTGEKVFLECVQDMDHENMFWYRQDPGLGLRLIYFSYDVKMKEKGDIPEGYSVSREKKERFSLILESASTNQTSMYLCASNPPRGRTDTQYFGPGTRLTVL.

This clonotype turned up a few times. Written as DNA, the CDR3 is TGCAGTGCTAGAAGCGGACTAGCGGGAGGTTTCTACAATGAGCAGTTCTTC. Its translation: CSARSGLAGGFYNEQFF. The chain is built from TRBV20-1 and TRBJ2-1, with 14 bases matching TRBD2. The trim removed 2 bases at V and 3 bases at J, leaving 6 bases unmatched. Germline assignment: CDR1 DFQATT and CDR2 SNEGSKA (reference sequence). This CDR3 spans 17 amino acids.

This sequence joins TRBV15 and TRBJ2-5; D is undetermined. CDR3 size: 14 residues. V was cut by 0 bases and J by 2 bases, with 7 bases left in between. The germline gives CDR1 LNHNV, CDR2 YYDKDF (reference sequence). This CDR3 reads CATSRDRQQETQYF. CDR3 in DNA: TGTGCCACCAGCAGAGATCGCCAGCAAGAGACCCAGTACTTC.

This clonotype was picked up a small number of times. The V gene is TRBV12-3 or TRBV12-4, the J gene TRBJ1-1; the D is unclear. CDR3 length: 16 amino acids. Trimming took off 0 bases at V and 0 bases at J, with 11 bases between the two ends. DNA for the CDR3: TGTGCCAGCAGTTTAGCGCAGTGGCCGTTGAACACTGAAGCTTTCTTT. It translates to CASSLAQWPLNTEAFF.

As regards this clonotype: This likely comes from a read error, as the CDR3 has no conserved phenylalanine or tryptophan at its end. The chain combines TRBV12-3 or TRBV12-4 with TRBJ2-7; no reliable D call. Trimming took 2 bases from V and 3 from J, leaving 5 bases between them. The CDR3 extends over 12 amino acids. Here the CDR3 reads CASSLIIYEQYL. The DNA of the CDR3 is TGTGCCAGCAGTTTAATCATCTACGAGCAGTACCTC.

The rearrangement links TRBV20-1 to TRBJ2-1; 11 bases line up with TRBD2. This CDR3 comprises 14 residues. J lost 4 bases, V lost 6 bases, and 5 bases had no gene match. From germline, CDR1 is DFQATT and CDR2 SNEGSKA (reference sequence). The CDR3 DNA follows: TGCAGTGCCAACCGACTAGCGGGGTACAATGAGCAGTTCTTC. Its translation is CSANRLAGYNEQFF.

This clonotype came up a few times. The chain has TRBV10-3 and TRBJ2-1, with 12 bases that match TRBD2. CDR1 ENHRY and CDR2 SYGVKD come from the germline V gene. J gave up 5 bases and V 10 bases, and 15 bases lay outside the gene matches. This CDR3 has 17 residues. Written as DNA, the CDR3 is TGTGCCACTAGCGGGAGGGCCGAGGTTAAGGTCGACAATGAGCAGTTCTTC. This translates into CATSGRAEVKVDNEQFF.

The CDR3, as DNA: TGCAGTGCGGGCCATGTTGGGGCGAGGGACACCGGGGAGCTGTTTTTT. Its translation: CSAGHVGARDTGELFF. The chain combines TRBV20-1 with TRBJ2-2; TRBD1 or TRBD2 may be the D gene (5 bases each). The germline V gene has CDR1 DFQATT and CDR2 SNEGSKA (reference sequence). The V gene lost 6 bases and the J gene lost 3 bases, with 20 bases spanning the gap. This CDR3 spans 16 amino acids.

As DNA, the CDR3 is TGCAGTGCTAGAACAAGGTTGAGGTATAGCAATCAGCCCCAGCATTTT. Encoded protein: CSARTRLRYSNQPQHF. This chain joins TRBV20-1 and TRBJ1-5; the D is unclear. The CDR3 runs 16 residues. From germline, CDR1 is DFQATT and CDR2 SNEGSKA (reference sequence). V gave up 2 bases and J gave up 0 bases, with 14 bases separating them.

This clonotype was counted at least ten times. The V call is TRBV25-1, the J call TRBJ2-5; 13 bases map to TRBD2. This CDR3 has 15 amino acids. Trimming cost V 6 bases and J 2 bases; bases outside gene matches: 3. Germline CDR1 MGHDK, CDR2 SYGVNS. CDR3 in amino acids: CASRTSGRIQETQYF. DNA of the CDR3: TGTGCCAGCAGGACTAGCGGGAGGATTCAAGAGACCCAGTACTTC. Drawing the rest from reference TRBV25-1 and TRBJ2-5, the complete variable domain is EADIYQTPRYLVIGTGKKITLECSQTMGHDKMYWYQQDPGMELHLIHYSYGVNSTEKGDLSSESTVSRIRTEHFPLTLESARPSHTSQYLCASRTSGRIQETQYFGPGTRLLVL.

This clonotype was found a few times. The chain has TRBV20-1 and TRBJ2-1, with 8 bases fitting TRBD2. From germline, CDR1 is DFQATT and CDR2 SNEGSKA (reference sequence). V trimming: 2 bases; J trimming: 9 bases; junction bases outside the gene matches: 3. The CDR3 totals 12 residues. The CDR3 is CSARKRETEQFF. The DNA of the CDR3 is TGCAGTGCTAGAAAGCGGGAGACTGAGCAGTTCTTC.

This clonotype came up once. CDR3 sequence (DNA): TGCGCCAGCAGCTTGTTACTCGGGACCAATGAGCAGTTCTTC. As protein: CASSLLLGTNEQFF. The V and J genes are TRBV5-1 and TRBJ2-1, with D possibly called TRBD1 or TRBD2 (5 bases each). The CDR3 covers 14 residues. Trimming stripped 1 base from V and 6 bases from J, with 11 bases between. Germline assignment: CDR1 SGHRS and CDR2 YFSETQ.

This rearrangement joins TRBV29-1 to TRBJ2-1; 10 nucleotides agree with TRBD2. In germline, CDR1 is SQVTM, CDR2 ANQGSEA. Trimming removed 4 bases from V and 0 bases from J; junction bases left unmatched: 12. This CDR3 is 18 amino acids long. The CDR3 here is CSVVGTSEWESSYNEQFF. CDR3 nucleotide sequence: TGCAGCGTTGTGGGGACTAGCGAGTGGGAGAGCTCCTACAATGAGCAGTTCTTC.

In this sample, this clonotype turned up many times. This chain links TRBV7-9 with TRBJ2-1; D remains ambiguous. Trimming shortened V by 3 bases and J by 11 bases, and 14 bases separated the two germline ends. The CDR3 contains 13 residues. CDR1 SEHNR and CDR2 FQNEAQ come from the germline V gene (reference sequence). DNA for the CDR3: TGTGCCAGCAGCTTCGGCCCCACGGGCCAGCAGTTCTTC. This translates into CASSFGPTGQQFF.

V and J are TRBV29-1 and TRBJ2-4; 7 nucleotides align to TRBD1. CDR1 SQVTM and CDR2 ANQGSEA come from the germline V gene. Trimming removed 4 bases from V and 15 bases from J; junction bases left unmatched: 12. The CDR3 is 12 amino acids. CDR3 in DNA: TGCAGCGTTGGGGACAGACAAGAGACCCGGTACTTC. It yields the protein CSVGDRQETRYF.

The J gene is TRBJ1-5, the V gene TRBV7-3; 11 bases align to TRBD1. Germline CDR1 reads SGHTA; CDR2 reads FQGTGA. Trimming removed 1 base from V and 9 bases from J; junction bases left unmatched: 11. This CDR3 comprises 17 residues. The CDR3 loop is CASSLKPPDRGRGPQHF. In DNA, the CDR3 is TGTGCCAGCAGCTTAAAACCCCCGGACAGGGGGCGCGGGCCCCAGCATTTT.

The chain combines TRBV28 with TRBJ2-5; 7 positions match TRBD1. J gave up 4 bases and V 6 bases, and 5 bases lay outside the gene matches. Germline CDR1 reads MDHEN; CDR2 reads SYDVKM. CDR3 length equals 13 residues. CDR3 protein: CASRLTGAETQYF. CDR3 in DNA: TGTGCCAGCAGACTTACAGGGGCAGAGACCCAGTACTTC.

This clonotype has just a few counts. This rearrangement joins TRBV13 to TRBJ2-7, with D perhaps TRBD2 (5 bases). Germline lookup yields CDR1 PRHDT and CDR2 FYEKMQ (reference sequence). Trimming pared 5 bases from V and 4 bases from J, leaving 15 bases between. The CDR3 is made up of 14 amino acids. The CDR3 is CASSGASSRYEQYF. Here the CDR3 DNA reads TGTGCCAGCAGCGGCGCTAGCTCAAGATACGAGCAGTACTTC.

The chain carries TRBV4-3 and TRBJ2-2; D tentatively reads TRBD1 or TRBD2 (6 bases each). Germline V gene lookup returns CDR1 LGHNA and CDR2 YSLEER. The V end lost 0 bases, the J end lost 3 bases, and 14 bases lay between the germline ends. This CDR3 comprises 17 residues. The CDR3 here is CASSQDSGGVYTGELFF. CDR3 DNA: TGCGCCAGCAGCCAAGATTCCGGGGGCGTATACACCGGGGAGCTGTTTTTT.

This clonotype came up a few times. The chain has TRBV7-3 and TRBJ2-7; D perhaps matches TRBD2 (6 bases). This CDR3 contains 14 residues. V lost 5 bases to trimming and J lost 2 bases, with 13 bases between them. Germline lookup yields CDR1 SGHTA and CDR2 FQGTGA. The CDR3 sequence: CASSTYGTPYEQYF. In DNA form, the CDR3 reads TGTGCCAGCAGCACTTACGGGACTCCCTACGAGCAGTACTTC.